This passage covers 15 T cell receptor beta chains from one sample sequenced in a study of beta chain features in type 1 diabetes. General study findings and limits: Shorter TCRB CDR3s, moderately but significantly so, marked every one of the four CD4+ subsets in Type 1 diabetes patients.

cDNA synthesis used the whole RNA isolate, giving expressed TCRB sequences. The protocol was immunoSEQ multiplex PCR, while the TCRdb copy is restricted to in-frame clones and leaves out a portion. This table has about 260,000 clones, about a fifth appearing once. These receptors lack a known antigen. The material sequenced was naive CD4+ T cells from blood. These receptor sequences come from a woman aged 40 to 55 with type 1 diabetes.

This clone showed up just a few times. J is TRBJ2-5 and V is TRBV7-9, with 9 bases fitting TRBD1. The CDR3 contains 16 residues. CDR1 is SEHNR and CDR2 is FQNEAQ in the germline V gene (reference sequence). V gave up 5 bases and J gave up 5 bases; unmatched junction bases: 12. The CDR3 protein is CASSGAQGATLETQYF. The CDR3, as DNA: TGTGCCAGCAGCGGGGCACAGGGGGCGACTTTGGAGACCCAGTACTTC.

The chain joins TRBV5-1 to TRBJ2-1, with 8 bases identical to TRBD2. V gave up 0 bases and J gave up 6 bases; unmatched junction bases: 2. CDR1 is SGHRS and CDR2 is YFSETQ in the germline V gene. The CDR3 length is 14 residues. CDR3 loop: CASSLDGGANEQFF. Here the CDR3 DNA reads TGCGCCAGCAGCTTGGACGGGGGGGCCAATGAGCAGTTCTTC.

Here the CDR3 reads CASSTSGSTNEQFF. CDR3 nucleotides: TGTGCCAGTAGTACTAGCGGGAGTACAAATGAGCAGTTCTTC. The rearrangement joins TRBV19 to TRBJ2-1, with 10 bases fitting TRBD2. This CDR3 spans 14 amino acids. Trimming removed 4 bases from V and 7 bases from J; junction bases left unmatched: 4. Germline V gene data show CDR1 as LNHDA and CDR2 as SQIVND (reference sequence).

This chain joins TRBV11-2 and TRBJ2-7; the match to TRBD1 covers 8 bases. After removal of 5 bases from V and 6 bases from J, the junction contained 3 bases not matched to a gene. Germline CDR1 is SGHAT and CDR2 is FQNNGV. The CDR3 has 12 residues. The CDR3 coding sequence is TGTGCCAGCAGCGCGACAGGGGTCGAGCAGTACTTC. Translating it yields CASSATGVEQYF.

The chain combines TRBV27 with TRBJ2-3; D is ambiguous. The CDR3 is made up of 13 amino acids. The germline V gene encodes CDR1 MNHEY and CDR2 SMNVEV (reference sequence). V gave up 5 bases and J gave up 6 bases, with 12 bases separating them. The CDR3 DNA reads TGTGCCAGCAGTCTCTCGCGCCTGGATACGCAGTATTTT. Translated: CASSLSRLDTQYF.

V is TRBV5-1 and J is TRBJ2-1, with 10 positions matching TRBD2. The germline V gene has CDR1 SGHRS and CDR2 YFSETQ. CDR3 length: 15 amino acids. Trimming at V came to 5 bases and at J to 6 bases, leaving 8 bases not matched to a gene. CDR3: CASRTSGLAINEQFF. CDR3 DNA: TGCGCCAGCAGAACCTCGGGACTAGCGATCAATGAGCAGTTCTTC. Full variable domain (remainder filled in from reference TRBV5-1 and TRBJ2-1): KAGVTQTPRYLIKTRGQQVTLSCSPISGHRSVSWYQQTPGQGLQFLFEYFSETQRNKGNFPGRFSGRQFSNSRSEMNVSTLELGDSALYLCASRTSGLAINEQFFGPGTRLTVL.

This chain uses TRBV20-1 with TRBJ2-7, with a possible D match to TRBD1 (5 bases). CDR3 length: 11 amino acids. Germline CDR1 DFQATT, CDR2 SNEGSKA (reference sequence). CDR3 residues: CSCRVLGEQYF. DNA of the CDR3: TGCAGCTGCAGGGTACTGGGGGAGCAGTACTTC.

This clone appeared a few times. The chain recombines TRBV7-9 with TRBJ2-5; D tentatively fits TRBD1 or TRBD2 (5 bases each). The DNA end lines up better with TRBJ2-7; the J call may be wrong. Germline V gives CDR1 SEHNR, CDR2 FQNEAQ (reference sequence). CDR3 length: 11 amino acids. This CDR3 reads CASSQGHEQYF. The CDR3 DNA follows: TGTGCCAGCAGCCAGGGACACGAGCAGTACTTC.

Only a few counts were recorded for this clone. The CDR3: CASSLVGSGEPQHF. The CDR3, as DNA: TGCGCCAGCAGCTTGGTCGGATCCGGGGAGCCCCAGCATTTT. The chain couples TRBV5-1 to TRBJ1-5; unclear D gene. The CDR3 runs to 14 residues. CDR1 SGHRS and CDR2 YFSETQ come from the germline V gene. V shed 0 bases and J shed 8 bases, with 12 bases lying between them.

The chain is built from TRBV5-6 and TRBJ2-6, with TRBD2 identical over 7 bases. The length of the CDR3 is 19 residues. CDR1 is SGHDT, CDR2 YYEEEE, per germline. V shed 4 bases and J 5 bases; nucleotides not matched to a gene: 18. The CDR3 DNA is TGTGCCAGCAGCCCCCGCCAGGCGGGATGGGAGGGGCGGGCCAACGTCCTGACTTTC. Encoded protein: CASSPRQAGWEGRANVLTF.

This clone was recorded a few times. The chain recombines TRBV7-3 with TRBJ2-5; 7 bases line up with TRBD2. J lost 2 bases, V lost 5 bases, and 2 bases had no gene match. CDR1 and CDR2 (germline): SGHTA, FQGTGA. The CDR3 is made up of 13 amino acids. The DNA of the CDR3 is TGTGCCAGCAGCACGGGACTACAAGAGACCCAGTACTTC. Residues: CASSTGLQETQYF.

This clone turned up a few times. The V gene is TRBV6-5, the J gene TRBJ1-6; no clear D. V lost 10 bases and J 10 bases, leaving 14 bases between the germline ends. The CDR3 is 12 residues long. Germline V CDR1 and CDR2: MNHEY, SVGAGI. This CDR3 reads CATRRAESPLHF. As DNA, the CDR3 is TGTGCCACCCGGCGGGCCGAGTCACCCCTCCACTTT.

This clone turned up a few times. The V call is TRBV7-2, the J call TRBJ1-1; 9 bases agree with TRBD1. The germline CDR1 and CDR2 sequences are SGHTA and FQGNSA. This CDR3 is built from 15 residues. V shed 6 bases and J 1 base; nucleotides not matched to a gene: 6. CDR3 sequence: CASRTGQGRNTEAFF. CDR3 bases: TGTGCCAGCAGGACTGGACAGGGGAGGAACACTGAAGCTTTCTTT.

This clone showed up just a few times. The gene calls are TRBV29-1 and TRBJ1-1; weak D call: TRBD1 (5 bases). The germline V gene has CDR1 SQVTM and CDR2 ANQGSEA. This CDR3 is 10 amino acids long. V was cut by 7 bases and J by 9 bases, with 12 bases left in between. CDR3 sequence reads: CSAVDTKAFF. In DNA form, the CDR3 reads TGCAGCGCTGTGGACACGAAAGCTTTCTTT.

The rearrangement joins TRBV7-2 to TRBJ2-3; 12 bases map to TRBD2. The germline CDR1 and CDR2 sequences are SGHTA and FQGNSA. V shed 5 bases, J shed 2 bases, and the junction held 8 bases outside the gene matches. CDR3 size: 17 residues. CDR3 protein: CASSLGLAGPYTDTQYF. The CDR3, as DNA: TGTGCCAGCAGCCTCGGACTAGCGGGGCCTTACACAGATACGCAGTATTTT.